These 15 T cell receptor beta chains were sequenced from one sample in a study of CD8+CD57+ T cells in acquired aplastic anemia. Both TCR beta VDJ combination and CDR3 sequence profiling were carried out. Genomic DNA was the template for this profiling. TCRdb itself ran the reads through MiXCR, one entry per CDR3 protein. The repertoire holds roughly 420,000 distinct CDR3 sequences, with around 72% as singletons. The sequencing sample was made of sorted CD4+, CD8+, or CD8+CD57+ T cells (not recorded which) from PBMCs. Receptors originate from a human donor in good health, serving as a control.

This clonotype was observed at least ten times. This rearrangement joins TRBV5-1 to TRBJ1-1; unclear D gene. The ends were cut back, 1 base at V and 0 bases at J, with 4 bases in the middle. The CDR3 is made up of 13 amino acids. CDR1 and CDR2 (germline): SGHRS, YFSETQ. The CDR3 coding sequence is TGCGCCAGCAGCTTGTCCATGAACACTGAAGCTTTCTTT. This gives the protein CASSLSMNTEAFF.

Details on this clonotype: The conserved final phenylalanine or tryptophan is absent from the CDR3, which likely points to a read error. Because the CDR3's place on the DNA is in doubt, the DNA is left out and the CDR3 is given as listed by TCRdb. The chain links TRBV7-2 to TRBJ2-7; the table's D gene call, TRBD1, was not cross checked with the DNA. CDR1 and CDR2 (germline): SGHTA, FQGNSA. The CDR3 is 13 amino acids in total, end residues counted. CDR3 amino acids: CASSSRWGCQQFT.

The chain combines TRBV9 with TRBJ1-5; no firm D call. The CDR3 is 16 amino acids. The germline V and J ends were trimmed by 1 base and 10 bases, with 21 bases remaining between them. Germline V gene sequence: CDR1 SGDLS, CDR2 YYNGEE. The CDR3 DNA reads as TGTGCCAGCAGCGTAACTGCTCCTGCTGTCCAACAACCCCAGCATTTT. As protein: CASSVTAPAVQQPQHF.

This chain uses TRBV12-3 or TRBV12-4 with TRBJ1-1; 10 nucleotides match TRBD1. V was clipped by 5 bases and J by 9 bases; unmatched bases: 9. The CDR3 length is 14 residues. CDR3 loop: CASSVSEGQGKAFF. As DNA, the CDR3 is TGTGCCAGCAGTGTGTCGGAGGGACAGGGGAAAGCTTTCTTT.

This clonotype was seen only a few times. A much larger clone differs by one base, so this may be a read error. The chain joins TRBV7-9 to TRBJ2-5, with 12 bases identical to TRBD2. Trimming took 7 bases from V and 4 from J; bases not matched to a gene: 7. Germline-derived CDR1 and CDR2 are SEHNR and FQNEAQ (reference sequence). The CDR3 extends over 15 amino acids. The CDR3 sequence is CASTSGGASVETQYF. DNA for the CDR3: TGTGCCAGCACTAGCGGGGGGGCTTCTGTAGAGACCCAGTACTTC.

CDR3 sequence (DNA): TGTGCCAGCAGCTTACCTTCGATAACCGCCCAGCTGTTTTTT. Protein sequence: CASSLPSITAQLFF. The chain uses TRBV7-2 and TRBJ2-2; D is ambiguous. The CDR3 covers 14 residues. From germline, CDR1 is SGHTA and CDR2 FQGNSA. Trimming stripped 2 bases from V and 12 bases from J, with 16 bases between. The whole variable domain, filled in from reference TRBV7-2 and TRBJ2-2, reads GAGVSQSPSNKVTEKGKDVELRCDPISGHTALYWYRQSLGQGLEFLIYFQGNSAPDKSGLPSDRFSAERTGGSVSTLTIQRTQQEDSAVYLCASSLPSITAQLFFGEGSRLTVL.

This clonotype was counted at least ten times. The rearrangement links TRBV10-3 to TRBJ2-3; a weak D match, TRBD2 (6 bases). Germline CDR1 is ENHRY and CDR2 is SYGVKD. This CDR3 is built from 15 residues. Deletions cut 6 bases from V and 0 bases from J, with 13 bases between. The CDR3 sequence is CAIRGGGDSTDTQYF. CDR3 nucleotides: TGTGCCATCAGGGGAGGCGGGGATAGCACAGATACGCAGTATTTT.

This rearrangement joins TRBV7-8 to TRBJ2-5; D gene ambiguous. The V and J ends lost 7 bases and 9 bases respectively, with 21 bases between them. Per the germline V gene, CDR1 is SGHVS and CDR2 is FQNEAQ. CDR3 size: 14 residues. This CDR3 reads CASNLMWRREAQYF. CDR3 nucleotide sequence: TGTGCCAGCAACCTCATGTGGCGTCGTGAGGCCCAGTACTTC.

The chain is built from TRBV6-2 or TRBV6-3 and TRBJ1-5, with D perhaps matching TRBD1 (5 bases). This CDR3 has 14 residues. The germline CDR1 and CDR2 sequences are MNHEY and SVGEGT. V shed 5 bases and J shed 4 bases, with 12 bases lying between them. The DNA of the CDR3 is TGTGCCAGCAGTACGGGACTCAAAAATCAGCCCCAGCATTTT. Translated, it gives CASSTGLKNQPQHF.

With regard to this clonotype: This may be a read error, as it is one base from a much larger clone. This sequence joins TRBV10-3 and TRBJ2-7; 7 positions match TRBD1. Germline-derived CDR1 and CDR2 are ENHRY and SYGVKD. V shed 5 bases and J 3 bases; nucleotides not matched to a gene: 7. There are 14 residues in the CDR3. The CDR3 sequence is CAISYGDRLYEQYF. DNA of the CDR3: TGTGCCATCAGTTACGGGGACAGACTCTACGAGCAGTACTTC.

The chain is built from TRBV9 and TRBJ1-2; D might be TRBD1 (6 bases). The CDR3 runs 15 residues. Trimming took off 3 bases at V and 0 bases at J, with 12 bases between the two ends. Germline CDR1 and CDR2: SGDLS and YYNGEE. This CDR3 reads CASSEQGIANYGYTF. Here the CDR3 DNA reads TGTGCCAGCAGCGAACAGGGAATTGCTAACTATGGCTACACCTTC.

This clonotype was detected many times. V is TRBV7-3 and J is TRBJ1-1; no reliable D call. The CDR3 totals 13 residues. The germline V gene encodes CDR1 SGHTA and CDR2 FQGTGA. The ends were cut back, 5 bases at V and 4 bases at J, with 11 bases in the middle. CDR3: CASSQAWGTEAFF. The CDR3 DNA reads as TGTGCCAGCAGCCAAGCCTGGGGCACTGAAGCTTTCTTT.

The V and J genes are TRBV19 and TRBJ2-5, with 12 nucleotides matching TRBD2. V dropped 5 bases and J dropped 3; count of bases not matched to a gene: 7. This CDR3 comprises 16 residues. Germline lookup yields CDR1 LNHDA and CDR2 SQIVND (reference sequence). CDR3 loop: CASSLTRTSGEETQYF. The CDR3 nucleotides read TGTGCCAGTAGTCTGACCCGGACTAGCGGGGAAGAGACCCAGTACTTC.

As to this clonotype: Compared with germline, one end of the junction differs, possibly owing to a read error. The J gene is TRBJ2-7, the V gene TRBV15; no reliable D call. This CDR3 comprises 13 residues. Germline-derived CDR1 and CDR2 are LNHNV and YYDKDF (reference sequence). CDR3 loop: CASSPGRTYEQYF. As DNA, the CDR3 is TGTGCCAGCAGCCCTGGTCGTACCTACGAGCAGTACTTC.

The V gene is TRBV7-2, the J gene TRBJ2-7; D unclear. This CDR3 has 14 amino acids. Germline assignment: CDR1 SGHTA and CDR2 FQGNSA. Trimming removed 5 bases at V and 3 bases at J, with 14 bases between. CDR3 in amino acids: CASSRGVPGYEQYF. Written as DNA, the CDR3 is TGTGCCAGCAGCCGAGGTGTGCCTGGCTACGAGCAGTACTTC.